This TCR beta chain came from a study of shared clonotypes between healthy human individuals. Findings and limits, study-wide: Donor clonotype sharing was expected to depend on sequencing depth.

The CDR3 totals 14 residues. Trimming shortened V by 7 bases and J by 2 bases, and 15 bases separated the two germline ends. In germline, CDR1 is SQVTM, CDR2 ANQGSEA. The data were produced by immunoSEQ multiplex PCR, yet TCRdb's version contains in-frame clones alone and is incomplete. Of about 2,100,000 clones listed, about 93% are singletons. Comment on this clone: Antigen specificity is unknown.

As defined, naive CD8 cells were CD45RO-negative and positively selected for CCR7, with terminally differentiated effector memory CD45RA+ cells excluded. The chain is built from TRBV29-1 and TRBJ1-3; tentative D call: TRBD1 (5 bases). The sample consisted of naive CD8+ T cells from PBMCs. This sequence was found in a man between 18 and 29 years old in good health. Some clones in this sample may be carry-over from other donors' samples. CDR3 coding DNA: TGCAGCGCTCTGGGTTGGGGGACTGGAAACACCATATATTTT. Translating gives CSALGWGTGNTIYF. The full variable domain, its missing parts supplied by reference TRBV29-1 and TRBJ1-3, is SAVISQKPSRDICQRGTSLTIQCQVDSQVTMMFWYRQQPGQSLTLIATANQGSEATYESGFVIDKFPISRPNLTFSTLTVSNMSPEDSSIYLCSALGWGTGNTIYFGEGSWLTVV.